The TCR beta chain under discussion was sequenced for a study of OX40 agonist ivuxolimab in advanced cancers. Turning to the study itself: Three patients got partial responses; one had hepatocellular carcinoma and two had cutaneous melanoma.

Trimming took 7 bases from V and 2 from J, leaving 8 bases between them. The germline V gene has CDR1 MDHEN and CDR2 SYDVKM. The CDR3 sequence is 12 residues long. Profiling relied on immunoSEQ multiplex PCR, and the TCRdb table lists in-frame clones only, not all of them. Of about 31,000 clones listed, 75% to 95% were seen once; the top ten hold 4.5% to 5%. Worth noting for this clone: Antigen specificity is unknown.

Autoimmune disease history or systemic immunosuppression excluded patients. Findings and caveats of the study: At 0.1 to 3.0 mg/kg and by week 6, CD4+ and CD8+ T cells in the blood had expanded clonally.

Sample: CD4+ or CD8+ T cells sorted from blood, taken in a trial of the OX40 agonist ivuxolimab. The V gene is TRBV28, the J gene TRBJ1-2; D possibly corresponds to TRBD1 (6 bases). The clonotype was recovered from an adult with an advanced solid tumor such as melanoma, head and neck, liver or kidney cancer. CDR3 amino acids: CASTGENYGYTF. CDR3 nucleotides: TGTGCCAGCACAGGGGAAAACTATGGCTACACCTTC.